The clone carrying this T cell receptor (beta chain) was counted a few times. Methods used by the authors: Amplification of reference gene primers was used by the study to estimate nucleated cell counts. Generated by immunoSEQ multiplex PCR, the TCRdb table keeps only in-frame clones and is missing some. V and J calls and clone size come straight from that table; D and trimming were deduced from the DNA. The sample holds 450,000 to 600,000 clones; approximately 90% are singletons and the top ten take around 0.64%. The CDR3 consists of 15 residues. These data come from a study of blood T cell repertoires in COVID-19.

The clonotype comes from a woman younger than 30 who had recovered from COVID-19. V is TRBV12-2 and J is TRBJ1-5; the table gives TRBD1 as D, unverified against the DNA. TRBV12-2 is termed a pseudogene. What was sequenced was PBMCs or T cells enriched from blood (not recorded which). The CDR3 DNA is TGTGCAAGTCGCTCACCGGGACAATGCAATCAGCCCCAGCATTTT. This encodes CASRSPGQCNQPQHF.